One sample yielded the 19 T cell receptor beta chains listed below, sequenced in a study of molecular identifiers for immune sequencing clone quantification. TCRdb re-called the PCR reads through MiXCR, storing one row per CDR3 protein. The data contain roughly 300,000 distinct CDR3 sequences, 24% of them singletons. Sequencing was done on a sample of naive CD8+ T cells from blood, with Jurkat cell RNA spiked in. The sample's subset: FACS-sorted CD8+CD4-CCR7+CD45RA+ naive T cells. The origin of the receptors is a human donor in good health. Some libraries in this study had Jurkat cell RNA spiked in.

The chain has TRBV14 and TRBJ2-1; D is uncertain. The ends were cut back, 3 bases at V and 0 bases at J, with 12 bases in the middle. Germline-derived CDR1 and CDR2 are SGHDN and FVKESK. CDR3 length: 16 amino acids. CDR3 region: CASSQLSLSSYNEQFF. The CDR3, as DNA: TGTGCCAGCAGCCAGTTAAGCTTGAGCTCCTACAATGAGCAGTTCTTC.

This clonotype was recorded many times. The chain uses TRBV12-3 or TRBV12-4 and TRBJ2-3; the match to TRBD2 covers 12 bases. J gave up 4 bases and V 6 bases, and 5 bases lay outside the gene matches. CDR3 length: 15 residues. CDR3 protein: CASSRTSGVPDTQYF. CDR3 in DNA: TGTGCCAGCAGCCGGACTAGCGGGGTCCCAGATACGCAGTATTTT.

The chain links TRBV27 to TRBJ2-1; 10 positions match TRBD2. Germline V gene lookup returns CDR1 MNHEY and CDR2 SMNVEV (reference sequence). V shed 8 bases and J 8 bases; nucleotides not matched to a gene: 18. This CDR3 contains 17 residues. The CDR3 region is CASGYEGAGGPDDEQFF. For the CDR3, the DNA is TGTGCCAGCGGCTACGAGGGAGCGGGGGGGCCCGACGATGAGCAGTTCTTC.

In regard to this clonotype: A much larger clone differs from this one at a single base, so this may be a read error. The gene calls are TRBV6-5 and TRBJ2-7; 7 bases match TRBD1. This CDR3 is built from 16 residues. Germline V gene sequence: CDR1 MNHEY, CDR2 SVGAGI. CDR3 DNA sequence: TGTGCCGGCAGTTATGAGGTTGAGGGGGCTCCCTACGAGCAGTACTTC. Protein: CAGSYEVEGAPYEQYF.

This clonotype was counted many times. The V call is TRBV6-5, the J call TRBJ2-3; 8 bases align to TRBD2. This CDR3 has 15 residues. The V gene end was trimmed by 5 bases and the J gene end by 3 bases; junction bases not matched to a gene: 7. Per germline, CDR1 MNHEY and CDR2 SVGAGI. The CDR3: CASSNTGTSTDTQYF. Here the CDR3 DNA reads TGTGCCAGCAGTAACACCGGGACTAGTACAGATACGCAGTATTTT.

The V call is TRBV10-3, the J call TRBJ2-5; 10 nucleotides line up with TRBD2. Per the germline V gene, CDR1 is ENHRY and CDR2 is SYGVKD. This CDR3 comprises 18 residues. V dropped 0 bases and J dropped 4; count of bases not matched to a gene: 11. The DNA for the CDR3 is TGTGCCATCAGTGAGTCCTTAGCGGGAGGATTTAGGAGAGAGACCCAGTACTTC. Translation gives CAISESLAGGFRRETQYF.

This clonotype was seen a handful of times. The rearrangement uses TRBV13 and TRBJ2-7; D is possibly TRBD1 or TRBD2 (5 bases each). The V gene's germline CDR1 is PRHDT and CDR2 FYEKMQ (reference sequence). The CDR3 loop spans 16 amino acids. Between the trimmed V and J ends, which lost 6 bases and 0 bases, there was a span of 18 bases. The CDR3 reads CASSQRIRDASYEQYF. The CDR3 DNA reads TGTGCCAGCAGTCAACGGATCCGGGACGCCTCCTACGAGCAGTACTTC.

Many counts were recorded for this clonotype. The rearrangement joins TRBV20-1 to TRBJ1-5, with no clear D. The CDR3 is made up of 15 amino acids. Trimming left V 3 bases short and J 4 bases short, with 16 bases between. In germline, CDR1 is DFQATT, CDR2 SNEGSKA (reference sequence). The CDR3 DNA reads as TGCAGTGCTAGTGGTCCGGAAGCCCCTAATCAGCCCCAGCATTTT. Translated: CSASGPEAPNQPQHF.

On this clonotype: A much larger clone is a single base away; this may be a read error. The chain carries TRBV29-1 and TRBJ2-3; weak D call: TRBD2 (5 bases). Trimming cost V 1 base and J 4 bases, with 15 bases left between them. Germline V gene lookup returns CDR1 SQVTM and CDR2 ANQGSEA. The CDR3 contains 15 residues. CDR3 residues: CSVEGKTGSADTQYF. DNA of the CDR3: TGCAGCGTTGAAGGGAAGACTGGGAGCGCAGATACGCAGTATTTT.

This clonotype showed up many times. This chain links TRBV13 with TRBJ2-1; D is ambiguous. Trimming removed 5 bases at V and 6 bases at J, with 11 bases between. The CDR3 sequence is 13 residues long. The germline CDR1 and CDR2 sequences are PRHDT and FYEKMQ (reference sequence). In DNA, the CDR3 is TGTGCCAGCAGCCCGCGGACGAGCAATGAGCAGTTCTTC. Translating gives CASSPRTSNEQFF.

This clonotype has ten or more counts. This chain links TRBV7-9 with TRBJ1-1; a weak D match, TRBD1 (5 bases). The CDR3 contains 14 residues. Germline CDR1 is SEHNR and CDR2 is FQNEAQ (reference sequence). The V end was cut by 4 bases, the J end by 13 bases, with 22 bases between. The CDR3 DNA follows: TGTGCCAGCAGCTCCCCCTGGGACGCCGTAGAGGGTTTCTTT. As protein: CASSSPWDAVEGFF.

About this clonotype: A much larger clone sits a single nucleotide away, making a read error possible. The chain carries TRBV2 and TRBJ2-1; TRBD2 matches at 7 bases. The ends lost 8 bases at V and 8 bases at J; junction bases unmatched: 6. This CDR3 region has 12 residues. The germline CDR1 and CDR2 sequences are SNHLY and FYNNEI. The CDR3 loop reads CASGTTDYEQFF. CDR3 nucleotides: TGTGCCAGCGGGACTACCGACTATGAGCAGTTCTTC.

The rearrangement uses TRBV6-1 and TRBJ1-1; D is ambiguous. Trimming took 1 base from V and 4 from J, leaving 10 bases between them. This CDR3 is built from 14 residues. Germline CDR1 is MNHNS and CDR2 is SASEGT. CDR3 in DNA: TGTGCCAGCAGTGAAGGGGGATCGCGCACTGAAGCTTTCTTT. Amino acids: CASSEGGSRTEAFF.

This clonotype was detected a few times. The rearrangement uses TRBV19 and TRBJ2-7, with 9 bases aligning to TRBD1. The J segment lost 4 bases and the V segment lost 3 bases, leaving 4 bases of the junction unmatched. Germline CDR1 and CDR2: LNHDA and SQIVND (reference sequence). This CDR3 has 14 amino acids. As DNA, the CDR3 is TGTGCCAGTAGTATGGGACAGGGATTTTACGAGCAGTACTTC. The encoded protein is CASSMGQGFYEQYF.

As for this clonotype: A much larger clonotype is one base distant, so this may be a read error. The DNA is left out, because the CDR3 cannot be placed on it with certainty; the CDR3 is given as TCRdb lists it. This sequence joins TRBV29-1 and TRBJ1-5. Germline values: CDR1 SQVTM, CDR2 ANQGSEA. The CDR3 spans 13 amino acids, including both terminal residues. CDR3 in amino acids: CSVGEGTNQPRHF.

The chain joins TRBV29-1 to TRBJ2-3; either TRBD1 or TRBD2 may fit D (5 bases each). Germline values: CDR1 SQVTM, CDR2 ANQGSEA. The V gene lost 5 bases and the J gene lost 2 bases, with 17 bases spanning the gap. The CDR3 runs 15 residues. This CDR3 is CSVTPSGRLTDTQYF. CDR3 nucleotide sequence: TGCAGCGTTACCCCCTCGGGACGTCTCACAGATACGCAGTATTTT.

In the case of this clonotype: A much larger clone is a single base away; this may be a read error. V is TRBV6-5 and J is TRBJ2-3, with D unclear. This CDR3 is 16 amino acids long. Germline-derived CDR1 and CDR2 are MNHEY and SVGAGI. The DNA for the CDR3 is TGTGCCAGCAGCCCCCGGAGTAGCTACGGCACAGATACGCGGTATTTT. It is translated as CASSPRSSYGTDTRYF.

In regard to this clonotype: This likely comes from a read error, as the CDR3 has no conserved phenylalanine or tryptophan at its end. The chain links TRBV18 to TRBJ2-2, with 11 bases that match TRBD1. The germline CDR1 and CDR2 sequences are KGHSH and LQKENI. V shed 1 base, J shed 6 bases, and the junction held 4 bases outside the gene matches. The CDR3 totals 16 residues. Written as DNA, the CDR3 is TGTGCCAGCTCACCACGGACAGGGGGCAGTCCCGGGGAGCTGTTTTTA. This gives the protein CASSPRTGGSPGELFL.

This clonotype was observed many times. V is TRBV6-4 and J is TRBJ1-2; TRBD1 might be the D (5 bases). The CDR3 has 15 amino acids. V lost 3 bases to trimming and J lost 6 bases, with 17 bases between them. Germline values: CDR1 MRHNA, CDR2 SNTAGT. DNA for the CDR3: TGTGCCAGCAGTGAGGACCCTGAGGGGCCCCATGGCTACACCTTC. Protein: CASSEDPEGPHGYTF.